This record looks at one T cell receptor beta chain sequence and its context. Antigen: not known. The treatment denotes: oral pan-JAK inhibitor, 5-10 mg twice daily. Samples from alopecia areata patients were lesional scalp punch biopsies and peripheral blood. Sequencing used cDNA as its template, made by extracting RNA and reverse transcribing it. Measured with immunoSEQ multiplex PCR; TCRdb has only the in-frame clones, and not every one. The profile shows some 120,000 clones, around 60% of them singletons. The data stem from a study of CD8+ T cells in alopecia areata. Study-level background: Treated patients received oral tofacitinib, 5 to 10 mg twice daily. Whole-study results and caveats: Scalp data also include sequences from resident alphabeta T cells of normal skin. Many expanded lesional clones persisted during tofacitinib (in both scalp and blood).

Germline V gives CDR1 SGHTA, CDR2 FQGNSA. V lost 1 base to trimming and J lost 9 bases, with 15 bases between them. The CDR3 consists of 14 residues. The starting material was CD4+ T cells sorted from blood, obtained at week 4, from a patient treated with tofacitinib. V usage is TRBV7-2 and J usage is TRBJ1-2, with D hard to call. The receptor was derived from a human donor with alopecia areata. The CDR3 sequence is CASSLDKVLGSYTF. CDR3 coding DNA: TGTGCCAGCAGCTTAGACAAGGTTTTAGGGAGCTACACCTTC. Drawing the rest from reference TRBV7-2 and TRBJ1-2, the complete variable domain is GAGVSQSPSNKVTEKGKDVELRCDPISGHTALYWYRQSLGQGLEFLIYFQGNSAPDKSGLPSDRFSAERTGGSVSTLTIQRTQQEDSAVYLCASSLDKVLGSYTFGSGTRLTVV.